Presented here are 16 T cell receptor beta chains from one specimen sequenced in a study of cytomegalovirus exposure and HLA in healthy donors. A multiplex PCR was run with 60 Vbeta primers and 13 Jbeta primers. Produced via immunoSEQ multiplex PCR; TCRdb's table is partial and in-frame only. Among around 130,000 clones listed, 79% were seen once. Material for sequencing was PBMCs. The receptors here all came from a man aged 18 to 29 in good health and CMV-seronegative.

V gene TRBV7-9 combines with J gene TRBJ1-4, with 8 bases fitting TRBD1. The CDR3 extends over 16 amino acids. The germline V gene has CDR1 SEHNR and CDR2 FQNEAQ (reference sequence). Trimming cost V 5 bases and J 8 bases; bases outside gene matches: 13. CDR3 nucleotides: TGTGCCAGCAGCCCTACTCAGGGGGCAGTTAAGGAAAAACTGTTTTTT. This gives the protein CASSPTQGAVKEKLFF.

This sequence joins TRBV9 and TRBJ2-1; TRBD1 matches at 9 bases. Trimming at V came to 4 bases and at J to 3 bases, leaving 11 bases not matched to a gene. Germline values: CDR1 SGDLS, CDR2 YYNGEE. CDR3 length: 17 amino acids. CDR3 in DNA: TGTGCCAGCAGCACCCAAGTTCCGGGACAGGGCTACAATGAGCAGTTCTTC. It yields the protein CASSTQVPGQGYNEQFF.

The genes are TRBV30 and TRBJ2-1, with D maybe TRBD2 (6 bases). CDR3 length: 17 residues. Trimming removed 2 bases from V and 1 base from J, with 18 bases in between. CDR1 GTSNPN and CDR2 SVGIG come from the germline V gene (reference sequence). This CDR3 is CAWSRFGGSRSYNEQFF. The CDR3 DNA sequence: TGTGCCTGGAGTAGGTTTGGGGGGAGTAGATCCTACAATGAGCAGTTCTTC.

The chain combines TRBV18 with TRBJ2-5; 8 bases agree with TRBD1. The CDR3 runs 14 residues. Germline V gene data show CDR1 as KGHSH and CDR2 as LQKENI. With 3 bases clipped from V and 5 bases from J, the junction kept 5 bases outside the gene matches. The CDR3 here is CASSPRGLRETQYF. The CDR3 coding sequence is TGTGCCAGCTCACCCAGGGGGCTCCGGGAGACCCAGTACTTC.

This chain joins TRBV19 and TRBJ2-6, with 9 nucleotides matching TRBD1. This CDR3 contains 17 residues. Germline trimming cut 6 bases from V and 1 base from J; bases unmatched to any gene: 7. Germline CDR1 reads LNHDA; CDR2 reads SQIVND (reference sequence). As DNA, the CDR3 is TGTGCCAGTAGACCGTGGGACAGGGCATCTGGGGCCAACGTCCTGACTTTC. Residues: CASRPWDRASGANVLTF. The complete variable domain, with remaining parts taken from reference TRBV19 and TRBJ2-6, reads DGGITQSPKYLFRKEGQNVTLSCEQNLNHDAMYWYRQDPGQGLRLIYYSQIVNDFQKGDIAEGYSVSREKKESFPLTVTSAQKNPTAFYLCASRPWDRASGANVLTFGAGSRLTVL.

The chain employs TRBV18 and TRBJ2-1; 12 bases are a match to TRBD1. The CDR3 extends over 16 amino acids. Unmatched junction bases numbered 9, after V lost 6 bases and J lost 6 bases. Germline loops: CDR1 KGHSH, CDR2 LQKENI. The CDR3 here is CASSPGQGARGNEQFF. For the CDR3, the DNA is TGTGCCAGCTCTCCGGGACAGGGGGCGCGAGGCAATGAGCAGTTCTTC.

This chain uses TRBV9 with TRBJ2-1; 8 bases are shared with TRBD2. V was pared by 0 bases and J by 0 bases, with 11 bases of the junction left unmatched. The V gene's germline CDR1 is SGDLS and CDR2 YYNGEE. The CDR3 runs to 19 residues. The CDR3 DNA reads TGTGCCAGCAGCGTAGTTAGCGGGGCTCAGAGGGGCTCCTACAATGAGCAGTTCTTC. It translates to CASSVVSGAQRGSYNEQFF.

The rearrangement joins TRBV30 to TRBJ2-7; D ambiguous. This CDR3 contains 11 residues. The V gene's germline CDR1 is GTSNPN and CDR2 SVGIG (reference sequence). V lost 2 bases and J 5 bases, leaving 7 bases between the germline ends. CDR3 sequence (DNA): TGTGCCTGGAGTCCGTCTCACGAGCAGTACTTC. The encoded protein is CAWSPSHEQYF.

A single count supports this clone. The V call is TRBV27, the J call TRBJ2-3; D gene ambiguous. The length of the CDR3 is 14 residues. Trimming removed 5 bases from V and 5 bases from J, with 14 bases in between. The germline gives CDR1 MNHEY, CDR2 SMNVEV (reference sequence). CDR3 DNA sequence: TGTGCCAGCAGTCTCACTATTAGACTAGATACGCAGTATTTT. It yields the protein CASSLTIRLDTQYF.

The chain combines TRBV19 with TRBJ2-1; 10 bases fit TRBD2. J gave up 7 bases and V 3 bases, and 6 bases lay outside the gene matches. The CDR3 is 15 amino acids. CDR1 and CDR2 from the germline V gene are LNHDA and SQIVND (reference sequence). The CDR3 loop reads CASSMTSGQGNEQFF. CDR3 bases: TGTGCCAGTAGTATGACTAGCGGGCAGGGGAATGAGCAGTTCTTC. The full variable domain, its missing parts supplied by reference TRBV19 and TRBJ2-1, is DGGITQSPKYLFRKEGQNVTLSCEQNLNHDAMYWYRQDPGQGLRLIYYSQIVNDFQKGDIAEGYSVSREKKESFPLTVTSAQKNPTAFYLCASSMTSGQGNEQFFGPGTRLTVL.

V is TRBV5-1 and J is TRBJ2-2, with 8 bases that match TRBD1. Germline V gene sequence: CDR1 SGHRS, CDR2 YFSETQ. This CDR3 has 15 residues. With 5 bases clipped from V and 3 bases from J, the junction kept 6 bases outside the gene matches. The CDR3 protein is CASRLGQGYTGELFF. Written as DNA, the CDR3 is TGCGCCAGCAGACTCGGACAGGGATACACCGGGGAGCTGTTTTTT.

Concerning this clone itself: The germline gene is not matched at one end of the junction; a read error may be the cause. The sample has other DNA sequences that encode this CDR3 too. The chain uses TRBV15 and TRBJ1-1, with 8 bases matching TRBD1. Germline loops: CDR1 LNHNV, CDR2 YYDKDF (reference sequence). The CDR3 is 12 amino acids. This CDR3 is CATSRGQGEAFF. Here the CDR3 DNA reads TGTGCTACCAGCAGAGGACAGGGTGAAGCTTTCTTT.

V gene TRBV7-2 combines with J gene TRBJ2-5; D is unresolved. Germline V lookup: CDR1 SGHTA, CDR2 FQGNSA. The CDR3 is 15 amino acids. Trimming removed 5 bases from V and 5 bases from J, with 18 bases in between. The DNA of the CDR3 is TGTGCCAGCAGCCCATTTAGAGACCCAGCGGAGACCCAGTACTTC. This encodes CASSPFRDPAETQYF.

The rearrangement joins TRBV30 to TRBJ2-7; 8 bases map to TRBD1. The germline V gene encodes CDR1 GTSNPN and CDR2 SVGIG (reference sequence). This CDR3 spans 13 amino acids. With 0 bases clipped from V and 2 bases from J, the junction kept 0 bases outside the gene matches. CDR3 amino acids: CAWSVQGAYEQYF. CDR3 sequence (DNA): TGTGCCTGGAGTGTACAGGGGGCCTACGAGCAGTACTTC. The full variable domain, with the rest looked up from reference TRBV30 and TRBJ2-7, is SQTIHQWPATLVQPVGSPLSLECTVEGTSNPNLYWYRQAAGRGLQLLFYSVGIGQISSEVPQNLSASRPQDRQFILSSKKLLLSDSGFYLCAWSVQGAYEQYFGPGTRLTVT.

The chain recombines TRBV5-5 with TRBJ2-5; D is ambiguous. The germline CDR1 and CDR2 sequences are SGHKS and YYEKEE (reference sequence). This CDR3 is 13 amino acids long. Trimming left V 7 bases short and J 0 bases short, with 10 bases between. The CDR3 region is CASGMQYQETQYF. The CDR3 nucleotides are TGTGCCAGCGGCATGCAGTACCAAGAGACCCAGTACTTC.

The chain couples TRBV6-6 to TRBJ1-1; no clear D. The V end was cut by 8 bases, the J end by 1 base, with 11 bases between. The CDR3 extends over 13 amino acids. In germline, CDR1 is MNHNY, CDR2 SVGAGI (reference sequence). The CDR3 nucleotides are TGTGCCAGCCGTCTTTTGGCGAACACTGAAGCTTTCTTT. Protein sequence: CASRLLANTEAFF.